This entry features one TCR beta chain sequence. The entry originates in a study of blood T cell repertoires in COVID-19. Libraries were prepared by immunoSEQ multiplex PCR; TCRdb keeps only in-frame clonotypes and omits some of them. The data hold around 220,000 clones, with around nine tenths observed a single time. V was clipped by 3 bases and J by 4 bases; unmatched bases: 9. Germline-derived CDR1 and CDR2 are DFQATT and SNEGSKA (reference sequence). The CDR3 covers 15 residues. The receptor comes from a woman between 40 and 50 years old who had recovered from COVID-19. V usage is TRBV20-1 and J usage is TRBJ1-5; 7 bases line up with TRBD1. The sample consisted of peripheral blood. The CDR3 loop is CSASQDRIFNQPQHF. DNA of the CDR3: TGCAGTGCTAGTCAGGACAGGATTTTTAATCAGCCCCAGCATTTT.